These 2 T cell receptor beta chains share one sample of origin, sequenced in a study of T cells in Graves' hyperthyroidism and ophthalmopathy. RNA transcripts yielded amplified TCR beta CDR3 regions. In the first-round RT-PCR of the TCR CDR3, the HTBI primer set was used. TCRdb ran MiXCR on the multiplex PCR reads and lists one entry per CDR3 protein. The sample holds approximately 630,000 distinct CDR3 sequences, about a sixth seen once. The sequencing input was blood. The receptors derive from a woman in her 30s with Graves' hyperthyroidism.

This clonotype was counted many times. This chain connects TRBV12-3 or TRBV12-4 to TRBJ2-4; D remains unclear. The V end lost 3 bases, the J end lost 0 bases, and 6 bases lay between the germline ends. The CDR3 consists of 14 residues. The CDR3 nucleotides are TGTGCCAGCAGTTTGAAGCTAGCCAAAAACATTCAGTACTTC. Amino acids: CASSLKLAKNIQYF.

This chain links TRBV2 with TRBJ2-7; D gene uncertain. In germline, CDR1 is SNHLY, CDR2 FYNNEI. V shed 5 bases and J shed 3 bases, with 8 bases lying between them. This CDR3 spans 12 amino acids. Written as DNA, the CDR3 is TGTGCCAGCAGTAGAAACTTCTACGAGCAGTACTTC. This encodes CASSRNFYEQYF.